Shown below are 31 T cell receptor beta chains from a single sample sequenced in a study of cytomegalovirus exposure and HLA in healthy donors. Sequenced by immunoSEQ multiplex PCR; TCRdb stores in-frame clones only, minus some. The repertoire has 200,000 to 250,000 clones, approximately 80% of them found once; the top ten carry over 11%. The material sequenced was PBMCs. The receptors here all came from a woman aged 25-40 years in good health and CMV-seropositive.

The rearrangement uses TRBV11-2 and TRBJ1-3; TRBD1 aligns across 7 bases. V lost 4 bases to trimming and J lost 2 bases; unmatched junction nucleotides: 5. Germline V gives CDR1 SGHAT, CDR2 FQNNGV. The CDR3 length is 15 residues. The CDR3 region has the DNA TGTGCCAGCAGCTCCCCGGGGACAGCTGGAAACACCATATATTTT. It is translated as CASSSPGTAGNTIYF.

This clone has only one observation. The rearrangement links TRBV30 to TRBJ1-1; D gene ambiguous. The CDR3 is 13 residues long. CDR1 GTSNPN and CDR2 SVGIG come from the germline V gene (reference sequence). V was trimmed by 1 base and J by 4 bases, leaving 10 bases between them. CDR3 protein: CAWSATQITEAFF. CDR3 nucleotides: TGTGCCTGGAGTGCAACTCAAATCACTGAAGCTTTCTTT.

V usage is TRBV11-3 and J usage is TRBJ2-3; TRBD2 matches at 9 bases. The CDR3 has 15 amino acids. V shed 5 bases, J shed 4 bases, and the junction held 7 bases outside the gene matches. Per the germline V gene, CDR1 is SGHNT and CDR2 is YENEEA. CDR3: CASSNLAGRSDTQYF. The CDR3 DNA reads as TGTGCCAGCAGCAATCTAGCGGGACGGTCAGATACGCAGTATTTT.

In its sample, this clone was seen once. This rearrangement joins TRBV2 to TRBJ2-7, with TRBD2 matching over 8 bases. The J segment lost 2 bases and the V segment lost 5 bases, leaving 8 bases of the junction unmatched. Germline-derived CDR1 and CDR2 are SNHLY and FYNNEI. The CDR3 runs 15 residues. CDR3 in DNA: TGTGCCAGCAGTCCACCGGGACTAGAAACCTACGAGCAGTACTTC. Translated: CASSPPGLETYEQYF.

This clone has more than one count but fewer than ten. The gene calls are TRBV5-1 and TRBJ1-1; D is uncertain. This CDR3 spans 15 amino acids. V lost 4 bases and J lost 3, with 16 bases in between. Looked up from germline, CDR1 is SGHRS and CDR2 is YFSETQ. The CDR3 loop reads CASSTGSTSHTEAFF. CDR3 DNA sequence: TGCGCCAGCAGCACGGGATCAACATCTCACACTGAAGCTTTCTTT.

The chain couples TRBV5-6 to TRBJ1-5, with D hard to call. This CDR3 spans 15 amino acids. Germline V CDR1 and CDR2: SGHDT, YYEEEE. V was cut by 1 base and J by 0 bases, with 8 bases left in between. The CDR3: CASSLYRRSNQPQHF. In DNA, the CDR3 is TGTGCCAGCAGCTTGTATCGGCGTAGCAATCAGCCCCAGCATTTT.

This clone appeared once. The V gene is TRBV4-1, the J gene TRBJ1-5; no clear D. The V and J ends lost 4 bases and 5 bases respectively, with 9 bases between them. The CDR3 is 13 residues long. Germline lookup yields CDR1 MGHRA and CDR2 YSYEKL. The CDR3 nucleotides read TGCGCCAGCAGCCTCCTTATAGATCAGCCCCAGCATTTT. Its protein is CASSLLIDQPQHF.

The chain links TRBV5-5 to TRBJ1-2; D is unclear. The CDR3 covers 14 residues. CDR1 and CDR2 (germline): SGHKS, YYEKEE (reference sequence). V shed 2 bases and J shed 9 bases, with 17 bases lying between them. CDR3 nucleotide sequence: TGTGCCAGCAGCTTTGAATCTTGGCAGGTCCGCTACACCTTC. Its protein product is CASSFESWQVRYTF.

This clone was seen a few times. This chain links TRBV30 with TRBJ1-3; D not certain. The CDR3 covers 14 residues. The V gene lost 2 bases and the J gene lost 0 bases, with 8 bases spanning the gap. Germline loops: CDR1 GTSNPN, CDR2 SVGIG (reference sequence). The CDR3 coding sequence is TGTGCCTGGAGTTCTGGAGTCTCTGGAAACACCATATATTTT. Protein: CAWSSGVSGNTIYF.

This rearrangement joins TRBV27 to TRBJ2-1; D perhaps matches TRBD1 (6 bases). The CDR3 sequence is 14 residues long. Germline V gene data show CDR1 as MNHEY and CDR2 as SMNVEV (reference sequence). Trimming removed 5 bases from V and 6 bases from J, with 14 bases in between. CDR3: CASSRAGVINEQFF. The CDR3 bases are TGTGCCAGCAGTCGGGCAGGGGTTATCAATGAGCAGTTCTTC.

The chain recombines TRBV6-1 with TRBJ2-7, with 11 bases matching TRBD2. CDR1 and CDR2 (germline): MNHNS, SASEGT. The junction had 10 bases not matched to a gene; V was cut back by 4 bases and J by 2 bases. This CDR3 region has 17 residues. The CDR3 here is CASSVTIGTSGTYEQYF. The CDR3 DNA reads TGTGCCAGCAGTGTCACAATCGGGACTAGCGGAACCTACGAGCAGTACTTC.

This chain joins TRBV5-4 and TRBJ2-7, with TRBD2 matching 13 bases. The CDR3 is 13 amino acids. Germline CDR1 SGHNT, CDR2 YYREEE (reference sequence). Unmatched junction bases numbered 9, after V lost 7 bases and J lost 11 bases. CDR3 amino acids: CASGGLAGEVEYF. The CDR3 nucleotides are TGTGCCAGCGGCGGACTAGCGGGAGAGGTTGAGTACTTC.

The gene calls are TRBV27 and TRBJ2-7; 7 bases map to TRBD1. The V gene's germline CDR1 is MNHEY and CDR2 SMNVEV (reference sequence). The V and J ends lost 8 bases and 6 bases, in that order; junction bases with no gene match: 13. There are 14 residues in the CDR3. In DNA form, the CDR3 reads TGTGCCAGCGGACCAGACAGGGCGGTGGTCGAGCAGTACTTC. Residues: CASGPDRAVVEQYF.

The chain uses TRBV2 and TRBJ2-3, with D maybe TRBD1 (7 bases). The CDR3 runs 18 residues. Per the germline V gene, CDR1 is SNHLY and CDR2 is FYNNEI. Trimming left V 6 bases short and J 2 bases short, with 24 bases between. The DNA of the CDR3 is TGTGCCAGCAGGAGGAGGGGGGTCGGTACAGGGGACACAGATACGCAGTATTTT. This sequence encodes CASRRRGVGTGDTDTQYF.

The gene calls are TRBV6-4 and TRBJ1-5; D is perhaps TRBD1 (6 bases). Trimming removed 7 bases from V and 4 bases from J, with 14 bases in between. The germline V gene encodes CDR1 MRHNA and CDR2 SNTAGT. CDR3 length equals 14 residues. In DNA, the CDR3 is TGTGCCAGCAACTATCGACAGGTTAATCAGCCCCAGCATTTT. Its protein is CASNYRQVNQPQHF.

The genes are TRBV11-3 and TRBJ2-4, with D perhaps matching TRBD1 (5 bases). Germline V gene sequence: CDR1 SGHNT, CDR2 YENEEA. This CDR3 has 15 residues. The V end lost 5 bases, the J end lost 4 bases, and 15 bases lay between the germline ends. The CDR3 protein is CASSRFGQVKNIQYF. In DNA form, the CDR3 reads TGTGCCAGCAGCCGTTTCGGACAAGTAAAAAACATTCAGTACTTC.

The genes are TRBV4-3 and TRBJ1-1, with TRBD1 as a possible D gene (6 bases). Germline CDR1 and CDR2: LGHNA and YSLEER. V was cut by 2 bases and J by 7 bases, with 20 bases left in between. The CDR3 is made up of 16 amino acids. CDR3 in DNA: TGCGCCAGCAGCCAAAGTACGGGAGGGGGTGCCGGTGAAGCTTTCTTT. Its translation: CASSQSTGGGAGEAFF.

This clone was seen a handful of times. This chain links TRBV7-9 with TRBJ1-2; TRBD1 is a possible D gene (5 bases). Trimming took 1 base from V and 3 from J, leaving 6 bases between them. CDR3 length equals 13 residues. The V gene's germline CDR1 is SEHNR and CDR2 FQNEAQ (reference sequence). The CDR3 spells CASSLEQDYGYTF. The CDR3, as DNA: TGTGCCAGCAGCTTAGAACAGGACTATGGCTACACCTTC.

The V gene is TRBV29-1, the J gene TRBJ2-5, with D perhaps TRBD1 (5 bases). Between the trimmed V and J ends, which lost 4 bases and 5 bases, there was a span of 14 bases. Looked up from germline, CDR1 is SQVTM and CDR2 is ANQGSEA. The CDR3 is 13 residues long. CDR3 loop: CSVVGQGGETQYF. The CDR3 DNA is TGCAGCGTTGTTGGGCAGGGTGGGGAGACCCAGTACTTC.

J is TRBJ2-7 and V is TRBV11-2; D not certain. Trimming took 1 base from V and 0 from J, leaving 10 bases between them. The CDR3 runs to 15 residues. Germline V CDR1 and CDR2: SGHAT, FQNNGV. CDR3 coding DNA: TGTGCCAGCAGCTTAGTCCCAGACACCTCCTACGAGCAGTACTTC. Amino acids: CASSLVPDTSYEQYF.

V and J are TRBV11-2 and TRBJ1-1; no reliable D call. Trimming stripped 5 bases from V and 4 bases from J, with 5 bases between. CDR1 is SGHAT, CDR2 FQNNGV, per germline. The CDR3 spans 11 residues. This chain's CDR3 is CASSQSTEAFF. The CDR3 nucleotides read TGTGCCAGCAGCCAAAGCACTGAAGCTTTCTTT. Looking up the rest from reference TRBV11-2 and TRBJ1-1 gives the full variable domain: EAGVAQSPRYKIIEKRQSVAFWCNPISGHATLYWYQQILGQGPKLLIQFQNNGVVDDSQLPKDRFSAERLKGVDSTLKIQPAKLEDSAVYLCASSQSTEAFFGQGTRLTVV.

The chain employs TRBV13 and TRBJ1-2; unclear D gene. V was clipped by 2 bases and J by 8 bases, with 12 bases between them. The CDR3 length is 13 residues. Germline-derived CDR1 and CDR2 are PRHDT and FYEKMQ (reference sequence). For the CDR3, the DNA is TGTGCCAGCAGCTTAAATTCTGGTGGAGGCTACACCTTC. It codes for CASSLNSGGGYTF.

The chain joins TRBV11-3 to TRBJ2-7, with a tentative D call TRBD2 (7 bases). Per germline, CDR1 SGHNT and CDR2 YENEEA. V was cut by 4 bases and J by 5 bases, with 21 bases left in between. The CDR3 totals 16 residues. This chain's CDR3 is CASSSEWGGSENEQYF. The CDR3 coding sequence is TGTGCCAGCAGCTCGGAATGGGGGGGCTCGGAGAACGAGCAGTACTTC.

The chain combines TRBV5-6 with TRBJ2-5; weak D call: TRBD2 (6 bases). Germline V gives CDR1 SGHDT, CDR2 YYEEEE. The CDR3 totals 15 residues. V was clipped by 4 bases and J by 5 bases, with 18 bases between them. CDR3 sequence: CASSQQTQEGETQYF. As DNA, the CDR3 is TGTGCCAGCAGCCAACAGACGCAGGAGGGGGAGACCCAGTACTTC.

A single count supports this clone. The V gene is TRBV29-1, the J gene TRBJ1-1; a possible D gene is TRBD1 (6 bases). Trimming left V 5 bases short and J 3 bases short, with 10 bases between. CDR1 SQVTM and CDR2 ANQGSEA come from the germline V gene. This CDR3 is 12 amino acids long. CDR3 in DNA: TGCAGCGTTCGGGAGGGGGACACTGAAGCTTTCTTT. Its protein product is CSVREGDTEAFF.

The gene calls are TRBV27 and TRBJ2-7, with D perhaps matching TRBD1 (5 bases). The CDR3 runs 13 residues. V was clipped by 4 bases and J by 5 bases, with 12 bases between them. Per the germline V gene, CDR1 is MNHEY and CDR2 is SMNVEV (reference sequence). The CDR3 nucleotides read TGTGCCAGCAGTTCGCCCGGCAGGGACGAGCAGTACTTC. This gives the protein CASSSPGRDEQYF.

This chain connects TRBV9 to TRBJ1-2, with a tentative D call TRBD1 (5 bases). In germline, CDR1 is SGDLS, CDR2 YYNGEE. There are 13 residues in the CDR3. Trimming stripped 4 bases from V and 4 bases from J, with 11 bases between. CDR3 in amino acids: CASSSGTSYGYTF. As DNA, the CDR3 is TGTGCCAGCAGCTCCGGGACGAGCTATGGCTACACCTTC.

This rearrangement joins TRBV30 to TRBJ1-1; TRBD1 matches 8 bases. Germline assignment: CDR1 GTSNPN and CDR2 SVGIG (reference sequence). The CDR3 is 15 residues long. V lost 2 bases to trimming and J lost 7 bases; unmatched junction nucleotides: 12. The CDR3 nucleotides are TGTGCCTGGAGTCCGCCGCCCGGGACAGGAGGTGAAGCTTTCTTT. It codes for CAWSPPPGTGGEAFF.

CDR3 sequence reads: CASSPPGDNEKLFF. CDR3 nucleotides: TGTGCCAGCTCACCACCGGGAGATAATGAAAAACTGTTTTTT. The chain carries TRBV18 and TRBJ1-4; no clear D gene. The germline CDR1 and CDR2 sequences are KGHSH and LQKENI. Trimming pared 0 bases from V and 4 bases from J, leaving 6 bases between. CDR3 length equals 14 residues.

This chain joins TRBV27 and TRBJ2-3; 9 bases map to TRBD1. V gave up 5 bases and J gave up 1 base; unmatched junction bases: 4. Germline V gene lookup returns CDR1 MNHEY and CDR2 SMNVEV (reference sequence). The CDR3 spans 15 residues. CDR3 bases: TGTGCCAGCAGTCCCCGGGACAGGGGCACAGATACGCAGTATTTT. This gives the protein CASSPRDRGTDTQYF.

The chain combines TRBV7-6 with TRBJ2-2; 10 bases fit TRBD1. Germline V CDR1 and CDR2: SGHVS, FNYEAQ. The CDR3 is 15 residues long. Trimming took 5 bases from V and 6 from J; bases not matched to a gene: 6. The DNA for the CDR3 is TGTGCCAGCAGCCAGGGGGACAGGGGTGCCGGGGAGCTGTTTTTT. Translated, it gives CASSQGDRGAGELFF.